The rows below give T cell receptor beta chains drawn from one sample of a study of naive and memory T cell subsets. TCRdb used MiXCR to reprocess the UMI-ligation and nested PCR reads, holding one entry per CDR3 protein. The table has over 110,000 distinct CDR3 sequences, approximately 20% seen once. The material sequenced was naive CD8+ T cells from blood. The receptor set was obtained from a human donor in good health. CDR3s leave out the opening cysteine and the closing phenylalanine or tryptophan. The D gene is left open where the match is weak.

CDR3aa: SAMGTNSYNEQF
d_gene: NA
j_gene: TRBJ2-1
v_gene: TRBV20-1

CDR3aa: SVAYTNEQF
d_gene: NA
j_gene: TRBJ2-1
v_gene: TRBV29-1

CDR3aa: SASASGTGTDTQY
d_gene: TRBD2
j_gene: TRBJ2-3
v_gene: TRBV20-1

CDR3aa: ASSSTSGKPPGHYNEQF
d_gene: TRBD2
j_gene: TRBJ2-1
v_gene: TRBV28

CDR3aa: ASSIGGRMPEQY
d_gene: TRBD2
j_gene: TRBJ2-7
v_gene: TRBV19

CDR3aa: ASSHPTETDDYT
d_gene: NA
j_gene: TRBJ1-2
v_gene: TRBV3-1

CDR3aa: ASSLWREVGEQF
d_gene: TRBD2
j_gene: TRBJ2-1
v_gene: TRBV28

CDR3aa: SVEVSYNEQF
d_gene: NA
j_gene: TRBJ2-1
v_gene: TRBV29-1

CDR3aa: AWGQGFYEQY
d_gene: TRBD1
j_gene: TRBJ2-7
v_gene: TRBV30

CDR3aa: ASSLGPPGPNQPQH
d_gene: NA
j_gene: TRBJ1-5
v_gene: TRBV27

CDR3aa: ASSLDRSSGANVLT
d_gene: TRBD1
j_gene: TRBJ2-6
v_gene: TRBV7-2

CDR3aa: ASSRGQLSNTGELF
d_gene: TRBD1
j_gene: TRBJ2-2
v_gene: TRBV6-5

CDR3aa: ASSQDQWRGFGVYNEQF
d_gene: NA
j_gene: TRBJ2-1
v_gene: TRBV14

CDR3aa: ASSPRDGRFFEQY
d_gene: NA
j_gene: TRBJ2-7
v_gene: TRBV27

CDR3aa: ASSLRGPGLETQY
d_gene: NA
j_gene: TRBJ2-5
v_gene: TRBV27

CDR3aa: ASSLDRVWDIQY
d_gene: TRBD1
j_gene: TRBJ2-4
v_gene: TRBV12-3/TRBV12-4

CDR3aa: AWSRDPGDEQF
d_gene: NA
j_gene: TRBJ2-1
v_gene: TRBV30

CDR3aa: ASSQDHLDEQY
d_gene: NA
j_gene: TRBJ2-7
v_gene: TRBV4-1

CDR3aa: ASSGDRREQY
d_gene: NA
j_gene: TRBJ2-7
v_gene: TRBV6-5

CDR3aa: ASRTSGRVSTDTQY
d_gene: TRBD2
j_gene: TRBJ2-3
v_gene: TRBV6-5

CDR3aa: SVVPQNSGNTIY
d_gene: NA
j_gene: TRBJ1-3
v_gene: TRBV29-1

CDR3aa: ASSLVGPTEQY
d_gene: NA
j_gene: TRBJ2-7
v_gene: TRBV27

CDR3aa: ASSPGGAGASYEQY
d_gene: NA
j_gene: TRBJ2-7
v_gene: TRBV18

CDR3aa: ASSLMLQGGSPLH
d_gene: NA
j_gene: TRBJ1-6
v_gene: TRBV5-6

CDR3aa: ASSPGTGHSPLH
d_gene: TRBD1
j_gene: TRBJ1-6
v_gene: TRBV7-9

CDR3aa: ASSYSDRVITYEQY
d_gene: TRBD1
j_gene: TRBJ2-7
v_gene: TRBV6-2/TRBV6-3

CDR3aa: AISETDRGGLEQY
d_gene: TRBD1
j_gene: TRBJ2-7
v_gene: TRBV10-3

CDR3aa: ASSVGGVRTEAF
d_gene: NA
j_gene: TRBJ1-1
v_gene: TRBV9

CDR3aa: ASSFVSNYEQY
d_gene: NA
j_gene: TRBJ2-7
v_gene: TRBV28

CDR3aa: ASSQTSGSSYNEQF
d_gene: TRBD2
j_gene: TRBJ2-1
v_gene: TRBV14

CDR3aa: ASRQTGGASSAF
d_gene: TRBD1
j_gene: TRBJ1-1
v_gene: TRBV27